Below are 22 T cell receptor beta chains sequenced from a single sample in a study of cytomegalovirus exposure and HLA in healthy donors. A multiplex PCR was run with 60 Vbeta primers and 13 Jbeta primers. Some clones are missing from TCRdb's copy, which holds only in-frame ones; the method was immunoSEQ multiplex PCR. The table lists roughly 190,000 clones, around 83% of them singletons. Source material: PBMCs. The receptor source for this set is a man aged 35-49 years in good health and CMV-seropositive.

The chain combines TRBV5-6 with TRBJ1-2; TRBD1 aligns across 7 bases. J was trimmed by 4 bases and V by 6 bases; bases with no gene match: 15. Germline CDR1 SGHDT, CDR2 YYEEEE. The CDR3 is 16 amino acids. CDR3 DNA sequence: TGTGCCAGCACCCTGGACCCCGCAGGGGGTCCCTATGGCTACACCTTC. Its protein product is CASTLDPAGGPYGYTF.

The V and J genes are TRBV9 and TRBJ1-1; 7 bases align to TRBD1. The CDR3 has 15 amino acids. Germline V gene sequence: CDR1 SGDLS, CDR2 YYNGEE. The J segment lost 4 bases and the V segment lost 0 bases, leaving 6 bases of the junction unmatched. This chain's CDR3 is CASSVARDSGTEAFF. CDR3 nucleotides: TGTGCCAGCAGCGTAGCGCGGGACAGCGGCACTGAAGCTTTCTTT.

The chain links TRBV7-9 to TRBJ1-1; tentatively, D is TRBD1 (6 bases). V gave up 1 base and J gave up 6 bases, with 9 bases separating them. The CDR3 is 13 amino acids. Germline assignment: CDR1 SEHNR and CDR2 FQNEAQ (reference sequence). DNA of the CDR3: TGTGCCAGCAGCTTAGTAGGGGGGGCTGAAGCTTTCTTT. It translates to CASSLVGGAEAFF.

The chain employs TRBV2 and TRBJ1-5, with 11 bases identical to TRBD1. The CDR3 runs to 14 residues. The germline gives CDR1 SNHLY, CDR2 FYNNEI. V lost 4 bases, J lost 6 bases, and 2 bases stayed unmatched. As DNA, the CDR3 is TGTGCCAGCAGTGGGGGGACAGGGGGTCAGCCCCAGCATTTT. Translation: CASSGGTGGQPQHF.

The V gene is TRBV28, the J gene TRBJ1-2; 8 nucleotides align to TRBD1. V was clipped by 6 bases and J by 8 bases; unmatched bases: 11. CDR1 is MDHEN, CDR2 SYDVKM, per germline. The CDR3 spans 14 residues. The CDR3 nucleotides read TGTGCCAGCAGGAAACAGGGGGGGGTTGAGGGCTACACCTTC. This encodes CASRKQGGVEGYTF.

The chain recombines TRBV5-4 with TRBJ1-1, with D uncertain. This CDR3 is 12 amino acids long. CDR1 and CDR2 (germline): SGHNT, YYREEE (reference sequence). V was trimmed by 0 bases and J by 5 bases, leaving 5 bases between them. Here the CDR3 DNA reads TGTGCCAGCAGCTTGGTGACAACTGAAGCTTTCTTT. This sequence encodes CASSLVTTEAFF.

The chain carries TRBV11-2 and TRBJ1-1; D is unresolved. This CDR3 is 17 amino acids long. CDR1 SGHAT and CDR2 FQNNGV come from the germline V gene. With 3 bases removed from V and 1 base from J, the gap between germline ends came to 18 bases. The DNA for the CDR3 is TGTGCCAGCAGCTTTTTATCCCCAAGGAGGGAGAACACTGAAGCTTTCTTT. Translated, it gives CASSFLSPRRENTEAFF.

Notes on this clone: At one end the junction does not follow the germline gene, possibly because of a read error. This CDR3 is also generated by other DNA sequences in the sample. This sequence joins TRBV27 and TRBJ2-3; 10 bases are a match to TRBD1. Germline CDR1 MNHEY, CDR2 SMNVEV (reference sequence). The CDR3 totals 15 residues. The CDR3 spells CASSGRTGGEPTQYF. The CDR3 DNA reads as TGTGCCAGCAGTGGTAGGACAGGGGGGGAACCTACGCAGTACTTT.

The chain recombines TRBV6-6 with TRBJ1-5, with a tentative D call TRBD1 (6 bases). With 4 bases removed from V and 6 bases from J, the gap between germline ends came to 13 bases. Germline V lookup: CDR1 MNHNY, CDR2 SVGAGI (reference sequence). The CDR3 spans 14 residues. The CDR3 region has the DNA TGTGCCAGCAGTTCTACAGGGTCGGTTCAGCCCCAGCATTTT. It specifies CASSSTGSVQPQHF.

The CDR3: CASRVRGYSNQPQHF. CDR3 DNA sequence: TGTGCCAGCAGAGTCAGGGGCTATAGCAATCAGCCCCAGCATTTT. The chain recombines TRBV6-1 with TRBJ1-5; a weak D match, TRBD1 (6 bases). Trimming removed 6 bases at V and 0 bases at J, with 12 bases between. CDR1 and CDR2 from the germline V gene are MNHNS and SASEGT. This CDR3 is 15 amino acids long.

This chain joins TRBV11-2 and TRBJ2-2, with D unresolved. Germline V gene data show CDR1 as SGHAT and CDR2 as FQNNGV. V was pared by 5 bases and J by 1 base, with 8 bases between. This CDR3 is 14 amino acids long. The CDR3 here is CASSVRRNTGELFF. The CDR3 DNA reads as TGTGCCAGCAGCGTCAGGCGGAACACCGGGGAGCTGTTTTTT.

The J gene is TRBJ1-4, the V gene TRBV23-1, with 7 bases fitting TRBD1. TRBV23-1 falls under the ORF class, with uncertain function. This CDR3 region has 15 residues. Trimming removed 3 bases from V and 11 bases from J; junction bases left unmatched: 12. CDR3 in amino acids: CASSHQDRVRGKLFF. The CDR3, as DNA: TGCGCCAGCAGTCACCAAGACAGGGTACGTGGGAAACTGTTTTTT.

V is TRBV6-6 and J is TRBJ2-7, with 7 bases matching TRBD1. V shed 5 bases, J shed 6 bases, and the junction held 4 bases outside the gene matches. Per germline, CDR1 MNHNY and CDR2 SVGAGI (reference sequence). This CDR3 has 12 residues. The CDR3 region is CASSKDRVEQYF. CDR3 sequence (DNA): TGTGCCAGCAGTAAAGACAGGGTCGAGCAGTACTTC.

The V and J genes are TRBV5-6 and TRBJ1-3, with a tentative D call TRBD1 (5 bases). Per germline, CDR1 SGHDT and CDR2 YYEEEE. The length of the CDR3 is 14 residues. The V end was cut by 7 bases, the J end by 2 bases, with 13 bases between. This CDR3 is CASALPTAGNTIYF. The CDR3 bases are TGTGCCAGCGCCCTCCCGACAGCTGGAAACACCATATATTTT.

V and J are TRBV11-3 and TRBJ2-7; 10 nucleotides agree with TRBD1. The CDR3 length is 14 residues. With 3 bases clipped from V and 2 bases from J, the junction kept 1 base outside the gene matches. CDR1 and CDR2 (germline): SGHNT, YENEEA. CDR3 sequence: CASSFGTGAYEQYF. The CDR3 coding sequence is TGTGCCAGCAGCTTCGGGACAGGGGCCTACGAGCAGTACTTC.

This chain links TRBV30 with TRBJ1-2; a weak D match, TRBD1 (5 bases). The germline V gene has CDR1 GTSNPN and CDR2 SVGIG (reference sequence). The CDR3 runs 15 residues. V lost 3 bases, J lost 0 bases, and 14 bases lay in between. The CDR3 region has the DNA TGTGCCTGGAGCCCAATGACAGAAGCTAACTATGGCTACACCTTC. The encoded protein is CAWSPMTEANYGYTF. Complete variable domain (other parts from reference TRBV30 and TRBJ1-2): SQTIHQWPATLVQPVGSPLSLECTVEGTSNPNLYWYRQAAGRGLQLLFYSVGIGQISSEVPQNLSASRPQDRQFILSSKKLLLSDSGFYLCAWSPMTEANYGYTFGSGTRLTVV.

The chain couples TRBV6-5 to TRBJ2-7; a possible D gene is TRBD1 (5 bases). The CDR3 covers 14 residues. V lost 6 bases and J lost 0, with 12 bases in between. Germline values: CDR1 MNHEY, CDR2 SVGAGI. For the CDR3, the DNA is TGTGCCAGCAGAATGACAGAGAACTCCTACGAGCAGTACTTC. As protein: CASRMTENSYEQYF.

This clone was detected only a few times. The J gene is TRBJ1-2, the V gene TRBV6-1, with D unclear. The germline V and J ends were trimmed by 1 base and 4 bases, with 13 bases remaining between them. This CDR3 comprises 15 residues. Germline CDR1 and CDR2: MNHNS and SASEGT. The CDR3 bases are TGTGCCAGCAGTGAAGTCGGCTTAGCTGTCTATGGCTACACCTTC. This translates into CASSEVGLAVYGYTF.

A note on this clone: A junction boundary mismatches the germline segment, possibly from a read error. The DNA for the CDR3 is TGTGCCAGCTATAGACACACTCCCGGCTCTGGGGCCAACGGCCTGACTTTC. It translates to CASYRHTPGSGANGLTF. This sequence joins TRBV2 and TRBJ2-6; possible D gene TRBD1, 5 bases. CDR3 size: 17 residues. Looked up from germline, CDR1 is SNHLY and CDR2 is FYNNEI.

The rearrangement joins TRBV5-8 to TRBJ2-1, with D unresolved. CDR1 is SGHTS and CDR2 is YDEGEE in the germline V gene. The CDR3 is made up of 15 amino acids. V was pared by 0 bases and J by 0 bases, with 7 bases between. The CDR3 is CASSLGYSSYNEQFF. CDR3 bases: TGTGCCAGCAGCTTGGGTTATTCCTCCTACAATGAGCAGTTCTTC.

This clone was detected only once. V usage is TRBV19 and J usage is TRBJ1-2, with a weak D call TRBD1 (5 bases). Germline V CDR1 and CDR2: LNHDA, SQIVND (reference sequence). CDR3 length: 13 residues. Trimming took 6 bases from V and 2 from J, leaving 10 bases between them. This chain's CDR3 is CASRTTENYGYTF. CDR3 in DNA: TGTGCCAGTAGGACGACAGAGAACTATGGCTACACCTTC.

The rearrangement links TRBV18 to TRBJ2-3; tentative D call: TRBD1 (5 bases). Germline V gives CDR1 KGHSH, CDR2 LQKENI. Trimming took off 0 bases at V and 5 bases at J, with 15 bases between the two ends. The CDR3 extends over 16 amino acids. Here the CDR3 DNA reads TGTGCCAGCTCACCACCTCGGACACTAACAGGAGATACGCAGTATTTT. Residues: CASSPPRTLTGDTQYF.